Below, 8 T cell receptor beta chains from the same sample are listed, as sequenced in a study of CXCR3-negative and CXCR3-positive naive CD8 T cells. Study results and limitations: Hydrophobicity of TRB CDR3s was greater in CXCR3-positive naive cells than in CXCR3-negative naive cells.

Their antigens remain unidentified. Researchers prepared the TRB cDNA libraries using 5' RACE with UMI labels. TCRdb re-called the 5' RACE reads, yielding one record per CDR3 amino acid sequence without DNA. This table holds about 63,000 distinct CDR3 sequences. The sequenced material came from naive CXCR3+ CD8+ T cells from blood. Sample subset: CD45RO-CCR7+CD27+CD95- naive CD8+ T cells expressing CXCR3 (TNR3+). These receptors all stem from a human donor in good health. Some clones in this sample may be carry-over from other donors' samples.

The rearrangement joins TRBV29-1 to TRBJ2-1. The CDR3 covers 15 residues. Looked up from germline, CDR1 is SQVTM and CDR2 is ANQGSEA. The CDR3 region is CSVNLGVRFYDEQFF.

The gene calls are TRBV5-6 and TRBJ2-2; the TRBD1 assignment by TCRdb is unverifiable without DNA. Per germline, CDR1 SGHDT and CDR2 YYEEEE. The CDR3 has 16 residues. The CDR3: CASSSGTGGISGELFF.

The rearrangement joins TRBV7-9 to TRBJ1-1; the D gene TCRdb calls, TRBD1, cannot be checked with no DNA. Germline V gene sequence: CDR1 SEHNR, CDR2 FQNEAQ (reference sequence). This CDR3 is 14 amino acids long. The CDR3 loop reads CASSLTGGETEAFF.

This rearrangement joins TRBV4-1 to TRBJ2-1. The germline V gene has CDR1 MGHRA and CDR2 YSYEKL. This CDR3 is built from 16 residues. CDR3 loop: CASSKNPRSSYNEQFF.

V is TRBV5-5 and J is TRBJ2-5; absent DNA, TCRdb's TRBD1 call cannot be checked. This CDR3 is 15 amino acids long. Germline CDR1 is SGHKS and CDR2 is YYEKEE (reference sequence). CDR3 sequence: CASSLPGTGNETQYF.

This chain connects TRBV4-2 to TRBJ1-1; TCRdb lists TRBD1, though no DNA is available to test this call. Germline values: CDR1 LGHNA, CDR2 YNFKEQ. The CDR3 sequence is 14 residues long. The CDR3 reads CASSQTNRGAEAFF.

The chain uses TRBV18 and TRBJ2-7. Germline CDR1 is KGHSH and CDR2 is LQKENI. The CDR3 covers 15 residues. The CDR3: CASSPRTESSYEQYF.

The J gene is TRBJ2-7, the V gene TRBV12-3 or TRBV12-4. This CDR3 is built from 13 residues. The CDR3 sequence: CASSLGASYEQYF.